Listed here are 13 T cell receptor beta chains from one sample, sequenced in a study of T cells after yellow fever vaccination. One entry per CDR3 protein, called by TCRdb with MiXCR from the 5' RACE reads. The profile covers around 600,000 distinct CDR3 sequences, with over 9% appearing a single time and around 14% taken by the ten largest. The sequencing used PBMCs, collected on the day of the yellow fever booster vaccination. The source of these receptors is a man aged 25-45 years who received the YFV17D yellow fever vaccine.

The chain is built from TRBV29-1 and TRBJ2-3; 9 nucleotides match TRBD2. The CDR3 is 15 residues long. Germline V CDR1 and CDR2: SQVTM, ANQGSEA. With 2 bases clipped from V and 3 bases from J, the junction kept 6 bases outside the gene matches. The CDR3 coding sequence is TGCAGCGTTGAATTGGGGCGGGAGGGTACAGATACGCAGTATTTT. Amino acids: CSVELGREGTDTQYF.

The V and J genes are TRBV11-3 and TRBJ2-1, with D possibly matching TRBD1 (6 bases). From germline, CDR1 is SGHNT and CDR2 YENEEA. This CDR3 has 15 residues. V lost 0 bases and J 8 bases, leaving 14 bases between the germline ends. CDR3 in amino acids: CASSLDSQGSDEQFF. The CDR3 DNA is TGTGCCAGCAGCTTAGATTCCCAGGGGAGCGATGAGCAGTTCTTC.

The V gene is TRBV28, the J gene TRBJ2-7, with D possibly TRBD1 on 6 matching bases. Deletions cut 4 bases from V and 2 bases from J, with 12 bases between. CDR1 MDHEN and CDR2 SYDVKM come from the germline V gene. The CDR3 length is 14 residues. The chain's CDR3 is CASSSPGQAYEQYF. The CDR3 DNA reads TGTGCCAGCAGTTCACCGGGACAAGCCTACGAGCAGTACTTC.

There are many counts of this clonotype. This sequence joins TRBV7-2 and TRBJ2-7; D perhaps matches TRBD2 (5 bases). The CDR3 sequence is 15 residues long. CDR1 and CDR2 from the germline V gene are SGHTA and FQGNSA. V lost 2 bases, J lost 0 bases, and 11 bases lay in between. The CDR3: CASSLKDSPSYEQYF. The CDR3 region has the DNA TGTGCCAGCAGCTTAAAGGACTCTCCCTCCTACGAGCAGTACTTC.

This clonotype was seen more than once but under ten times. The chain has TRBV25-1 and TRBJ2-7; maybe TRBD1 (6 bases). V lost 0 bases, J lost 3 bases, and 9 bases lay in between. CDR1 is MGHDK, CDR2 SYGVNS, per germline. The CDR3 runs to 14 residues. CDR3 bases: TGTGCCAGCAGTGAATATTCAGGGGTCTACGAGCAGTACTTC. It encodes CASSEYSGVYEQYF.

This CDR3 reads CASSQEVRASEAFF. The CDR3 nucleotides are TGTGCCAGCAGCCAAGAGGTCCGGGCATCCGAAGCTTTCTTT. The J gene is TRBJ1-1, the V gene TRBV4-2; no definite D call. CDR1 and CDR2 (germline): LGHNA, YNFKEQ. Trimming removed 0 bases at V and 8 bases at J, with 13 bases between. There are 14 residues in the CDR3.

This clonotype was detected ten times or more. V usage is TRBV5-1 and J usage is TRBJ1-1, with 8 bases identical to TRBD1. The CDR3 has 16 residues. The ends lost 2 bases at V and 4 bases at J; junction bases unmatched: 10. Germline-derived CDR1 and CDR2 are SGHRS and YFSETQ. CDR3 loop: CASSLTAGGTGTEAFF. CDR3 sequence (DNA): TGCGCCAGCAGCTTAACGGCAGGGGGCACGGGCACTGAAGCTTTCTTT.

This clonotype came up a few times. The chain uses TRBV3-1 and TRBJ2-5; possibly TRBD2 for D (5 bases). The germline V gene has CDR1 LGHDT and CDR2 YNNKEL (reference sequence). V was shortened by 4 bases and J by 3 bases, with 12 bases between the two germline ends. The CDR3 covers 14 residues. CDR3 sequence: CASSPSTGKETQYF. The CDR3 region has the DNA TGTGCCAGCAGCCCGTCGACGGGAAAAGAGACCCAGTACTTC.

This clonotype was seen more than once but under ten times. V gene TRBV20-1 combines with J gene TRBJ2-1; the D gene is possibly TRBD2 (5 bases). V lost 2 bases to trimming and J lost 0 bases, with 8 bases between them. Germline CDR1 is DFQATT and CDR2 is SNEGSKA (reference sequence). This CDR3 has 14 amino acids. The CDR3 DNA follows: TGCAGTGCTAGACGAGGAGGCTCCTACAATGAGCAGTTCTTC. This gives the protein CSARRGGSYNEQFF.

This clonotype has at least ten counts. DNA of the CDR3: TGCGCCAGCAGCTTGGATAGCGGGAACCCAGAGACCCAGTACTTC. This sequence encodes CASSLDSGNPETQYF. The V and J genes are TRBV5-1 and TRBJ2-5; 8 bases align to TRBD2. Germline CDR1 SGHRS, CDR2 YFSETQ. CDR3 length equals 15 residues. J was trimmed by 4 bases and V by 0 bases; bases with no gene match: 5.

This clonotype was counted many times. J is TRBJ2-3 and V is TRBV5-1; 8 nucleotides line up with TRBD2. The CDR3 loop spans 16 amino acids. The germline CDR1 and CDR2 sequences are SGHRS and YFSETQ. V lost 3 bases to trimming and J lost 0 bases; unmatched junction nucleotides: 6. CDR3: CASSSLAGFSTDTQYF. The CDR3 DNA reads TGCGCCAGCAGCTCGTTAGCGGGATTTAGCACAGATACGCAGTATTTT.

This clonotype was seen a few times. This CDR3 reads CASSPRPGSEKLFF. The CDR3 nucleotides read TGTGCCAGCAGCCCCCGACCGGGGAGTGAAAAACTGTTTTTT. V usage is TRBV14 and J usage is TRBJ1-4; D unclear. The V end was cut by 4 bases, the J end by 7 bases, with 13 bases between. The germline CDR1 and CDR2 sequences are SGHDN and FVKESK. This CDR3 contains 14 residues. Filled out from reference TRBV14 and TRBJ1-4, the complete variable domain reads EAGVTQFPSHSVIEKGQTVTLRCDPISGHDNLYWYRRVMGKEIKFLLHFVKESKQDESGMPNNRFLAERTGGTYSTLKVQPAELEDSGVYFCASSPRPGSEKLFFGSGTQLSVL.

Ten or more counts support this clonotype. The chain couples TRBV5-1 to TRBJ2-5, with D tentatively TRBD1 (6 bases). The CDR3 extends over 13 amino acids. Germline CDR1 SGHRS, CDR2 YFSETQ. V was clipped by 4 bases and J by 4 bases, with 11 bases between them. This CDR3 reads CASSGAGVETQYF. CDR3 coding DNA: TGCGCCAGCAGCGGGGCAGGGGTAGAGACCCAGTACTTC.